Listed below are T cell receptor beta chains from one sample, sequenced in a study of early T cells in non-severe SARS-CoV-2 infection. Using its own MiXCR run on the 5' RACE reads, TCRdb lists one record per CDR3 protein. The repertoire holds 40,000 to 65,000 distinct CDR3 sequences, just over 8% seen once, with approximately 9.8% in the top ten. Sequenced input: whole blood. The receptors derive from an adult who was a healthcare worker with PCR-confirmed SARS-CoV-2 infection or an uninfected control (not recorded which). Both conserved end residues are part of each CDR3. The order of the fields is J gene, V gene, D gene, clone size, CDR3 protein, CDR3 DNA. The D gene is left open where the match is weak. Clone size is given for some rows only: seen once, a few or many times, or a class if the clone is expanded.

J: TRBJ1-3; V: TRBV5-1; D: -; size: few; CDR3: CASSLELASGNTIYF; DNA: TGCGCCAGCAGCTTGGAACTCGCCTCTGGAAACACCATATATTTT
J: TRBJ2-2; V: TRBV19; D: -; size: few; CDR3: CASSIGQTNTGELFF; DNA: TGTGCCAGTAGTATTGGGCAGACGAACACCGGGGAGCTGTTTTTT
J: TRBJ2-5; V: TRBV19; D: -; size: -; CDR3: CATRQAGETQYF; DNA: TGTGCCACAAGACAGGCTGGAGAGACCCAGTACTTC
J: TRBJ2-7; V: TRBV19; D: -; size: many; CDR3: CASSRGTGQGANEQYF; DNA: TGTGCCAGTAGTAGAGGAACGGGTCAGGGTGCAAACGAGCAGTACTTC
J: TRBJ2-5; V: TRBV11-2; D: -; size: few; CDR3: CASSFRPLNQETQYF; DNA: TGTGCCAGCAGCTTTCGGCCATTGAACCAAGAGACCCAGTACTTC
J: TRBJ1-1; V: TRBV6-1; D: -; size: -; CDR3: CASSELAGRTEAFF; DNA: TGTGCCAGCAGTGAGTTGGCAGGGAGGACTGAAGCTTTCTTT
J: TRBJ1-4; V: TRBV5-1; D: -; size: many; CDR3: CASSPRTGGIEKLFF; DNA: TGCGCCAGCAGCCCCCGTACGGGAGGGATTGAAAAACTGTTTTTT
J: TRBJ2-7; V: TRBV5-1; D: TRBD2; size: few; CDR3: CASSLFSGVGSYEQYF; DNA: TGCGCCAGCAGCTTGTTTAGCGGGGTAGGATCCTACGAGCAGTACTTC
J: TRBJ2-5; V: TRBV3-1; D: -; size: -; CDR3: CASSRWGKQETQYF; DNA: TGTGCCAGCAGCCGCTGGGGGAAGCAAGAGACCCAGTACTTC
J: TRBJ1-5; V: TRBV19; D: -; size: many; CDR3: CASSPQQNQPQHF; DNA: TGTGCCAGTAGTCCCCAGCAGAATCAGCCCCAGCATTTT
J: TRBJ1-4; V: TRBV5-1; D: -; size: -; CDR3: CASRPGLNEKLFF; DNA: TGCGCCAGCAGGCCAGGCCTTAATGAAAAACTGTTTTTT
J: TRBJ2-7; V: TRBV5-4; D: -; size: few; CDR3: CASSVWGDEQYF; DNA: TGTGCCAGCAGCGTGTGGGGTGACGAGCAGTACTTC
J: TRBJ2-3; V: TRBV4-1; D: -; size: many; CDR3: CASSPSWRGSTDTQYF; DNA: TGCGCCAGCAGCCCGAGTTGGCGGGGTTCCACAGATACGCAGTATTTT
J: TRBJ1-1; V: TRBV5-1; D: -; size: -; CDR3: CASSLEGVMNTEAFF; DNA: TGCGCCAGCAGCTTGGAAGGAGTAATGAACACTGAAGCTTTCTTT
J: TRBJ1-2; V: TRBV4-3; D: TRBD1; size: -; CDR3: CASSLTGTGYYGYTF; DNA: TGCGCCAGCAGCCTAACCGGGACAGGGTACTATGGCTACACCTTC
J: TRBJ2-7; V: TRBV7-4; D: -; size: -; CDR3: CASSFYGEYEQYF; DNA: TGTGCCAGCAGCTTTTATGGGGAATACGAGCAGTACTTC
J: TRBJ2-3; V: TRBV20-1; D: -; size: few; CDR3: CSARAPRSTDTQYF; DNA: TGCAGTGCTCGGGCACCGCGTAGCACAGATACGCAGTATTTT
J: TRBJ2-3; V: TRBV6-5; D: -; size: -; CDR3: CASRGPYTDTQYF; DNA: TGTGCCAGCCGGGGCCCCTACACAGATACGCAGTATTTT
J: TRBJ2-1; V: TRBV27; D: TRBD1; size: -; CDR3: CAVRTGGNEQFF; DNA: TGTGCCGTCAGGACAGGGGGCAATGAGCAGTTCTTC
J: TRBJ1-1; V: TRBV12-3/TRBV12-4; D: -; size: few; CDR3: CASSSTPLFGRGDWTEAFF; DNA: TGTGCCAGCAGTTCTACCCCCCTTTTCGGGCGGGGTGATTGGACTGAAGCTTTCTTT
J: TRBJ2-1; V: TRBV29-1; D: -; size: many; CDR3: CSVEAPSRGSYNEQFF; DNA: TGCAGCGTTGAAGCCCCCTCGAGGGGGTCCTACAATGAGCAGTTCTTC
J: TRBJ2-7; V: TRBV20-1; D: -; size: -; CDR3: CSARSPYEQYF; DNA: TGCAGTGCTAGATCCCCCTACGAGCAGTACTTC
J: TRBJ2-1; V: TRBV6-6; D: -; size: few; CDR3: CASSEQGYEQFF; DNA: TGTGCCAGCAGCGAACAGGGCTATGAGCAGTTCTTC
J: TRBJ1-6; V: TRBV5-4; D: -; size: few; CDR3: CASSLAGGRNSPLHF; DNA: TGTGCCAGCAGCTTGGCTGGGGGGCGTAATTCACCCCTCCACTTT
J: TRBJ2-1; V: TRBV6-6; D: TRBD2; size: -; CDR3: CASRELAGDFNEQFF; DNA: TGTGCCAGCAGGGAGCTAGCGGGAGATTTCAATGAGCAGTTCTTC
J: TRBJ2-2; V: TRBV7-2; D: -; size: -; CDR3: CASSLGGGANTGELFF; DNA: TGTGCCAGCAGCTTAGGTGGAGGGGCCAACACCGGGGAGCTGTTTTTT